These 9 T cell receptor beta chains were sequenced from one sample in a study of regulatory and conventional T cells in RAG deficiency. The repertoire was sequenced with immunoSEQ multiplex PCR; TCRdb's copy has only in-frame clones and lacks some. This table holds some 30,000 clones, approximately 91% found once. Separately, the same data were catalogued under a study of regulatory T cells. As that study records: Amplification used 52 TRBV primers and 13 TRBJ primers.

The source material was CD8+ T cells sorted from blood. The receptor set was obtained from a human donor in good health.

Notes on this clone: No DNA is shown, since the ends of the CDR3 on it are uncertain; the CDR3 is the one TCRdb lists. The V call is TRBV7-9, the J call TRBJ1-2; the table's D call, TRBD1, has no DNA check behind it. The CDR3 totals 13 residues, both ends included. Germline V gives CDR1 SEHNR, CDR2 FQNEAQ (reference sequence). CDR3 loop: CASSLVGQGSSTF.

The genes are TRBV11-1 and TRBJ2-7, with 9 bases aligning to TRBD1. Germline V lookup: CDR1 SGHAT, CDR2 FQDESV (reference sequence). Trimming at V came to 4 bases and at J to 5 bases, leaving 9 bases not matched to a gene. The CDR3 has 15 amino acids. CDR3: CASSSGTGQADEQYF. DNA for the CDR3: TGTGCCAGCAGCTCAGGGACAGGGCAGGCGGACGAGCAGTACTTC.

This chain uses TRBV28 with TRBJ2-3; a possible D gene is TRBD2 (5 bases). V lost 8 bases to trimming and J lost 2 bases, with 8 bases between them. The germline gives CDR1 MDHEN, CDR2 SYDVKM. The CDR3 covers 12 residues. The CDR3, as DNA: TGTGCCAGCGGAGGAGTCACAGATACGCAGTATTTT. It specifies CASGGVTDTQYF.

This rearrangement joins TRBV27 to TRBJ2-6, with D possibly matching TRBD2 (7 bases). Per the germline V gene, CDR1 is MNHEY and CDR2 is SMNVEV (reference sequence). CDR3 length: 18 residues. Trimming shortened V by 6 bases and J by 0 bases, and 18 bases separated the two germline ends. CDR3 sequence: CASRAGIGGGSGANVLTF. DNA of the CDR3: TGTGCCAGCAGAGCTGGAATAGGGGGGGGCTCTGGGGCCAACGTCCTGACTTTC.

The rearrangement joins TRBV30 to TRBJ2-1; no firm D call. Germline assignment: CDR1 GTSNPN and CDR2 SVGIG (reference sequence). The CDR3 has 12 residues. Trimming shortened V by 5 bases and J by 6 bases, and 11 bases separated the two germline ends. CDR3 sequence reads: CAWGLTGNEQFF. In DNA, the CDR3 is TGTGCCTGGGGTCTGACTGGCAATGAGCAGTTCTTC.

The V call is TRBV29-1, the J call TRBJ1-3; D is ambiguous. Germline CDR1 SQVTM, CDR2 ANQGSEA. The CDR3 spans 13 residues. V lost 4 bases, J lost 3 bases, and 10 bases lay in between. In nucleotides, the CDR3 is TGCAGCGTTGTGGTGGGTTTTGGAAACACCATATATTTT. This translates into CSVVVGFGNTIYF.

This clone was seen just once. This chain links TRBV6-1 with TRBJ2-7; a weak D match, TRBD2 (5 bases). The CDR3 extends over 13 amino acids. V dropped 7 bases and J dropped 6 bases, with 16 bases sitting between them. Germline V lookup: CDR1 MNHNS, CDR2 SASEGT. CDR3 DNA sequence: TGTGCCAGCAATGTCGCGGGTCGAGGCGAGCAGTACTTC. Its protein is CASNVAGRGEQYF.

The chain links TRBV7-9 to TRBJ2-1; 10 positions match TRBD2. Looked up from germline, CDR1 is SEHNR and CDR2 is FQNEAQ (reference sequence). Trimming removed 4 bases from V and 9 bases from J; junction bases left unmatched: 3. This CDR3 is built from 13 residues. For the CDR3, the DNA is TGTGCCAGCAGCTCGGGACTAGCGTTTGAGCAGTTCTTC. This codes for CASSSGLAFEQFF.

The chain joins TRBV7-9 to TRBJ1-2, with 7 positions matching TRBD1. The CDR3 runs to 15 residues. V lost 5 bases to trimming and J lost 4 bases; unmatched junction nucleotides: 10. Germline assignment: CDR1 SEHNR and CDR2 FQNEAQ (reference sequence). CDR3 sequence (DNA): TGTGCCAGCAGCCCAACCGGGACAGCACCCTATGGCTACACCTTC. Protein product: CASSPTGTAPYGYTF. The full variable domain, completed using reference TRBV7-9 and TRBJ1-2, is DTGVSQNPRHKITKRGQNVTFRCDPISEHNRLYWYRQTLGQGPEFLTYFQNEAQLEKSRLLSDRFSAERPKGSFSTLEIQRTEQGDSAMYLCASSPTGTAPYGYTFGSGTRLTVV.